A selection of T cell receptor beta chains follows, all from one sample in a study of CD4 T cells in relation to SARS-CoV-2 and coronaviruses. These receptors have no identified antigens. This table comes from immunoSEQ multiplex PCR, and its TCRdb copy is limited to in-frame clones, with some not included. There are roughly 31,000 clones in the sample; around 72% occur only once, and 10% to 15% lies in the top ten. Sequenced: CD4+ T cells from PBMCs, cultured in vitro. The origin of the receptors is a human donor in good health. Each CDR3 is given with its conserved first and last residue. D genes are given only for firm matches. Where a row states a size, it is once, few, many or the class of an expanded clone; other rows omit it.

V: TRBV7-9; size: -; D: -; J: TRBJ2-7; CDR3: CASSRTSPYEQYF; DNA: TGTGCCAGCAGCCGGACTTCGCCCTACGAGCAGTACTTC
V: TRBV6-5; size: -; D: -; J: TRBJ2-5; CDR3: CASSWAFGADIETQYF; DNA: TGTGCCAGCAGTTGGGCTTTTGGTGCTGATATTGAGACCCAGTACTTC
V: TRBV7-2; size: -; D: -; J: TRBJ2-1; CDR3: CASSPGGAGYNEQFF; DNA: TGTGCCAGCAGCCCGGGGGGCGCAGGGTACAATGAGCAGTTCTTC
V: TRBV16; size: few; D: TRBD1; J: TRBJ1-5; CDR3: CASTTQGTGVSNQPQHF; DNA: TGTGCCAGCACCACCCAAGGGACAGGGGTTAGCAATCAGCCCCAGCATTTT
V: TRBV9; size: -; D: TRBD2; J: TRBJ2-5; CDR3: CASSVMAGGQETQYF; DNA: TGTGCCAGCAGCGTAATGGCGGGGGGTCAAGAGACCCAGTACTTC
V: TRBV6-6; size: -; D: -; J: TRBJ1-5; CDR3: CASRFQGNSNQPQHF; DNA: TGTGCCAGCAGGTTTCAGGGGAATAGCAATCAGCCCCAGCATTTT
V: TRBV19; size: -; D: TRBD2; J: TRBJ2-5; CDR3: CASSPSGGRETQYF; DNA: TGTGCCAGTAGCCCTAGCGGGGGCCGGGAGACCCAGTACTTC
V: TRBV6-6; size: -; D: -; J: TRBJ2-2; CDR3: CASSYPQRMNTGELFF; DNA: TGTGCCAGCAGTTACCCCCAGCGGATGAACACCGGGGAGCTGTTTTTT
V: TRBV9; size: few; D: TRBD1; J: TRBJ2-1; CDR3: CASSAYRGGHNEQFF; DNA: TGTGCCAGCAGCGCCTACAGGGGTGGTCACAATGAGCAGTTCTTC
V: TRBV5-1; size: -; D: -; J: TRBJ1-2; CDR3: CASSLAGRSGYTF; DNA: TGCGCCAGCAGCTTGGCGGGACGGTCCGGCTACACCTTC
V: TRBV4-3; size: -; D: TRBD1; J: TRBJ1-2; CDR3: CASSQAPGGAGYGYTF; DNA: TGCGCCAGCAGCCAGGCACCAGGGGGCGCAGGGTATGGCTACACCTTC
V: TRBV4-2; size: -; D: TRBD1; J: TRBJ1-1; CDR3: CASSQGTGVFRAFF; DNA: TGTGCCAGCAGCCAAGGGACAGGGGTTTTTAGAGCTTTCTTT
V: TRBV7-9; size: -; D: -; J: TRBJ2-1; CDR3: CASSLQDSYNEQFF; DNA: TGTGCCAGCAGCCTCCAGGACAGCTACAATGAGCAGTTCTTC
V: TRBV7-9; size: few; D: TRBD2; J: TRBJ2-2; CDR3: CASSLLAGANTGELFF; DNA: TGTGCCAGCAGCTTACTAGCGGGGGCGAACACCGGGGAGCTGTTTTTT